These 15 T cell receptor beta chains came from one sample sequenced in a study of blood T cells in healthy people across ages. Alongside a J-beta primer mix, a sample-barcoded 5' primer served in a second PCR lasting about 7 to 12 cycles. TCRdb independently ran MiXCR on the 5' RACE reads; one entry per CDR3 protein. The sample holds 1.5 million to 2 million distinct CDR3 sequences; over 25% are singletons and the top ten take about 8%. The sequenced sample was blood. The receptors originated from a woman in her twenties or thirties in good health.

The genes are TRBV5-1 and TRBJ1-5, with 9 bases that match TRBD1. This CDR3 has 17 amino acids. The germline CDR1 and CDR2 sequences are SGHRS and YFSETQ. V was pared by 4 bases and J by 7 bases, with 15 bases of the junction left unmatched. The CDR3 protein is CASSNSRDRVPRQPQHF. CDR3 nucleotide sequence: TGCGCCAGCAGCAACAGCCGGGACAGGGTCCCTCGGCAGCCCCAGCATTTT.

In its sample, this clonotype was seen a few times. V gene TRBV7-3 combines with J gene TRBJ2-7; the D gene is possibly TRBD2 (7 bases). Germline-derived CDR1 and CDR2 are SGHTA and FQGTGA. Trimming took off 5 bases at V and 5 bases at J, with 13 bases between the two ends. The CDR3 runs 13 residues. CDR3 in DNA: TGTGCCAGCAGCCCCGGCGGGGGCCACGAGCAGTACTTC. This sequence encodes CASSPGGGHEQYF.

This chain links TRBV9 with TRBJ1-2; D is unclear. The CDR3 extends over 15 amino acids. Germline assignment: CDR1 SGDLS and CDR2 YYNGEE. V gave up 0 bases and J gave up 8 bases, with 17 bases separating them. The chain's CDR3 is CASSVDPDPLSGYTF. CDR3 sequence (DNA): TGTGCCAGCAGCGTAGACCCGGACCCCCTATCAGGCTACACCTTC. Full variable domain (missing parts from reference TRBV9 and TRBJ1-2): DSGVTQTPKHLITATGQRVTLRCSPRSGDLSVYWYQQSLDQGLQFLIQYYNGEERAKGNILERFSAQQFPDLHSELNLSSLELGDSALYFCASSVDPDPLSGYTFGSGTRLTVV.

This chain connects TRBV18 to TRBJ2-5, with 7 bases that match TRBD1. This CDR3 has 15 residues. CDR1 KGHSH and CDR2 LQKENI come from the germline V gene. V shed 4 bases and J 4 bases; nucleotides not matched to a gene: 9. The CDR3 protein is CASSLQGQPGETQYF. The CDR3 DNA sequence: TGTGCCAGCTCACTACAGGGACAGCCCGGAGAGACCCAGTACTTC. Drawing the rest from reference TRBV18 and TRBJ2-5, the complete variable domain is NAGVMQNPRHLVRRRGQEARLRCSPMKGHSHVYWYRQLPEEGLKFMVYLQKENIIDESGMPKERFSAEFPKEGPSILRIQQVVRGDSAAYFCASSLQGQPGETQYFGPGTRLLVL.

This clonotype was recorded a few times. CDR3 sequence (DNA): TGTGCCAGCAGCTCCCAGGCAGGGACGAACACTGAAGCTTTCTTT. Its protein is CASSSQAGTNTEAFF. The chain is built from TRBV11-2 and TRBJ1-1, with a weak D call TRBD1 (5 bases). The length of the CDR3 is 15 residues. The V and J ends lost 4 bases and 1 base respectively, with 13 bases between them. Germline V CDR1 and CDR2: SGHAT, FQNNGV.

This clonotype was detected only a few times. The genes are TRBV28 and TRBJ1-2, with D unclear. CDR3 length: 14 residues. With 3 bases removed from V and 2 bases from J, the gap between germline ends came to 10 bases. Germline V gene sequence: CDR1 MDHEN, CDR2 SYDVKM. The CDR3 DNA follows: TGTGCCAGCAGTTTCCCCAGGAACAACTATGGCTACACCTTC. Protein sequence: CASSFPRNNYGYTF.

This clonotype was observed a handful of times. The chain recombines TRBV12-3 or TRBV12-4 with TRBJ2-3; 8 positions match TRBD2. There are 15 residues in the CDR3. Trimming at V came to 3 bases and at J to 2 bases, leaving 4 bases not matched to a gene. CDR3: CASSFTGGHTDTQYF. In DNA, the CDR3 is TGTGCCAGCAGTTTTACGGGGGGGCACACAGATACGCAGTATTTT.

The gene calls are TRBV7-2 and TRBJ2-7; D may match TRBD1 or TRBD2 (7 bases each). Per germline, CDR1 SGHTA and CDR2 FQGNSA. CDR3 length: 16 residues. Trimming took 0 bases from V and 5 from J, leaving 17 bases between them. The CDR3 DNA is TGTGCCAGCAGCTTAGCGCCCGGGGAGGGGGCCCACGAGCAGTACTTC. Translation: CASSLAPGEGAHEQYF.

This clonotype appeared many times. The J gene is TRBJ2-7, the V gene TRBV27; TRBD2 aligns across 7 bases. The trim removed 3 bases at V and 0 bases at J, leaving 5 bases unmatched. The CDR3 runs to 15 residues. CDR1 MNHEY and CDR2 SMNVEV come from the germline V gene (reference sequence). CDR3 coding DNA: TGTGCCAGCAGTTTGGCGGGGGTTGCCTCCTACGAGCAGTACTTC. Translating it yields CASSLAGVASYEQYF.

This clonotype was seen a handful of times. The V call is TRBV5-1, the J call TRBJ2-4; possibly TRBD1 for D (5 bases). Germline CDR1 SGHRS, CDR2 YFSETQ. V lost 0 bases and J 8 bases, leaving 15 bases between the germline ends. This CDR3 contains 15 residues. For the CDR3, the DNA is TGCGCCAGCAGCTTGGCCCCCCTACAGGCGGACATTCAGTACTTC. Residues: CASSLAPLQADIQYF.

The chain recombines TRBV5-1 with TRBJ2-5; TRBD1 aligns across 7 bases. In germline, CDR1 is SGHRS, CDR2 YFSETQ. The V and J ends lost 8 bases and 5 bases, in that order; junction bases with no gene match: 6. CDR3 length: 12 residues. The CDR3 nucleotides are TGCGCCAGTACAGGGGATGGGGAGACCCAGTACTTC. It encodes CASTGDGETQYF.

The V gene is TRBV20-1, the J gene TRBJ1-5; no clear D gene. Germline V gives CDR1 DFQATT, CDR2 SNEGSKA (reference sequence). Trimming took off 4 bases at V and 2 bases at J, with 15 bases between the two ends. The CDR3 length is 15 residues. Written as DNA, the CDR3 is TGCAGTGCTAAGAGAGTCAGGACGGGCAATCAGCCCCAGCATTTT. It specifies CSAKRVRTGNQPQHF.

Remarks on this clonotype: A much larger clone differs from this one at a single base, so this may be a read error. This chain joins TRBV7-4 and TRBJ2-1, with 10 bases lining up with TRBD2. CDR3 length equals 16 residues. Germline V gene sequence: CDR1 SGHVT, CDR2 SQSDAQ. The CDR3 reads CASSLEDLAGDNKQFF. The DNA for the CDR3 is TGTGCCAGCAGCTTAGAGGATCTAGCGGGAGACAATAAGCAGTTCTTC.

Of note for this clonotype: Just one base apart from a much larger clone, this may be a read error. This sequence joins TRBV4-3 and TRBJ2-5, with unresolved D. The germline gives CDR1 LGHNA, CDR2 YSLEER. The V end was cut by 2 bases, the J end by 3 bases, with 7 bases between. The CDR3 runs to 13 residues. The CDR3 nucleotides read TGCGCCAGCAGCCAAAACACTGAAGAGACCCAGTACTTC. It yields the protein CASSQNTEETQYF.

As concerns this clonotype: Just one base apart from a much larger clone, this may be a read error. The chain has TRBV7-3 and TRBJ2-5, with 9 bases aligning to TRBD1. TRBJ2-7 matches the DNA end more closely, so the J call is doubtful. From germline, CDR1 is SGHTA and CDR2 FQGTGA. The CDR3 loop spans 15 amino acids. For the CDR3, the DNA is TGTTCCAGCAGCCAATCCGGGACAGGGTTCCGCGAGCAGTACTTC. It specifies CSSSQSGTGFREQYF.